This passage covers 5 T cell receptor beta chains from one sample sequenced in a study of T cells in Graves' hyperthyroidism and ophthalmopathy. Amplification of TCR beta CDR3 regions was performed using RNA transcripts as template. First-round RT-PCR with HTBI primers amplified the TCR CDR3 region. TCRdb fed the multiplex PCR reads into MiXCR, producing one record per CDR3 protein. The profile shows 330,000 or so distinct CDR3 sequences, roughly a fifth of them singletons. Specimen: blood. These receptors were collected from a middle-aged man with Graves' ophthalmopathy.

The chain is built from TRBV10-3 and TRBJ2-2, with TRBD2 identical over 7 bases. The trim removed 7 bases at V and 0 bases at J, leaving 2 bases unmatched. The CDR3 runs 14 residues. Germline CDR1 ENHRY, CDR2 SYGVKD. The CDR3 loop reads CAITSGTNTGELFF. CDR3 DNA: TGTGCCATCACGAGCGGGACGAACACCGGGGAGCTGTTTTTT.

This clonotype was recorded many times. The chain links TRBV7-9 to TRBJ2-1; 11 bases align to TRBD2. This CDR3 region has 15 residues. The V segment lost 3 bases and the J segment 6 bases; nucleotides outside the gene matches: 4. The V gene's germline CDR1 is SEHNR and CDR2 FQNEAQ (reference sequence). CDR3 DNA: TGTGCCAGCAGCTTCCGGACTAGCGGGTTCAATGAGCAGTTCTTC. Translated: CASSFRTSGFNEQFF.

This clonotype was counted at least ten times. The chain is built from TRBV6-1 and TRBJ2-3; 8 nucleotides agree with TRBD1. The V and J ends lost 8 bases and 3 bases, in that order; junction bases with no gene match: 10. This CDR3 region has 15 residues. Germline CDR1 MNHNS, CDR2 SASEGT. In nucleotides, the CDR3 is TGTGCCAGCCAACCAGACAGGGGAAGGACAGATACGCAGTATTTT. This gives the protein CASQPDRGRTDTQYF.

The V gene is TRBV6-2 or TRBV6-3, the J gene TRBJ1-6, with D tentatively TRBD1 (5 bases). The V and J ends lost 4 bases and 5 bases respectively, with 9 bases between them. The CDR3 is 14 amino acids. CDR1 is MNHEY and CDR2 is SVGEGT in the germline V gene. The CDR3 reads CASSSQGNNSPLHF. Written as DNA, the CDR3 is TGTGCCAGCAGTTCCCAGGGTAATAATTCACCCCTCCACTTT.

This chain connects TRBV2 to TRBJ1-5, with 9 bases identical to TRBD1. V dropped 6 bases and J dropped 1; count of bases not matched to a gene: 4. Germline CDR1 is SNHLY and CDR2 is FYNNEI. The CDR3 runs to 15 residues. The CDR3 loop reads CASSAGQGSNQPQHF. For the CDR3, the DNA is TGTGCCAGCAGCGCCGGACAGGGGAGCAATCAGCCCCAGCATTTT. Complete variable domain (other parts from reference TRBV2 and TRBJ1-5): EPEVTQTPSHQVTQMGQEVILRCVPISNHLYFYWYRQILGQKVEFLVSFYNNEISEKSEIFDDQFSVERPDGSNFTLKIRSTKLEDSAMYFCASSAGQGSNQPQHFGDGTRLSIL.